This is a list of T cell receptor beta chains from one sample in a study of blood T cell repertoires in COVID-19. Clones were sequenced by immunoSEQ multiplex PCR, and TCRdb holds only the in-frame ones, with some missing. This table holds 160,000 or so clones, roughly 74% found once. Sequencing was performed on peripheral blood. These receptor sequences come from a woman at least 80 years old with acute or convalescent COVID-19. Each CDR3 is given with its conserved first and last residue. Fields, in order: V gene, clone size, D gene, J gene, CDR3 DNA, CDR3 protein. A D gene is named only where the DNA matches it firmly. Size tells how often a clone was seen (once, few, many) or the class of an expanded clone, and some rows leave it out.

v_call: TRBV6-4
clone_size: -
d_call: TRBD2
j_call: TRBJ2-2
cdr3_nt: TGTGCCAGCCCTTCGTTTATAGCGGGAGGTAACACCGGGGAGCTGTTTTTT
cdr3_aa: CASPSFIAGGNTGELFF

v_call: TRBV5-4
clone_size: -
d_call: TRBD1
j_call: TRBJ2-3
cdr3_nt: TGTGCCAGCAGTCGCCCTACAGGGGGCGAAGATACGCAGTATTTT
cdr3_aa: CASSRPTGGEDTQYF

v_call: TRBV11-2
clone_size: -
d_call: -
j_call: TRBJ1-2
cdr3_nt: TGTGCCAGCAGCTTAGGCGTCAGGGCAATCGATGGCTACACCTTC
cdr3_aa: CASSLGVRAIDGYTF

v_call: TRBV12-3/TRBV12-4
clone_size: -
d_call: -
j_call: TRBJ2-2
cdr3_nt: TGTGCCAGCAGCCCCGCAGGGACCGGGGAGCTGTTTTTT
cdr3_aa: CASSPAGTGELFF

v_call: TRBV24-1
clone_size: -
d_call: -
j_call: TRBJ1-1
cdr3_nt: TGTGCCACCAGTGAATCCGGGAACACTGAAGCTTTCTTT
cdr3_aa: CATSESGNTEAFF

v_call: TRBV5-8
clone_size: -
d_call: TRBD1
j_call: TRBJ2-7
cdr3_nt: TGTGCCAGCAGCTTATTTCAGGGGGTTAACGTTTACGAGCAGTACTTC
cdr3_aa: CASSLFQGVNVYEQYF

v_call: TRBV5-4
clone_size: few
d_call: TRBD2
j_call: TRBJ2-1
cdr3_nt: TGTGCCAGCAGCTTGGAAAGCGGGGGGGCAGGTGAGCAGTTCTTC
cdr3_aa: CASSLESGGAGEQFF

v_call: TRBV5-1
clone_size: -
d_call: -
j_call: TRBJ1-6
cdr3_nt: TGCGCCAGCAGCTTGCAAGGGGATAATTCACCCCTCCACTTT
cdr3_aa: CASSLQGDNSPLHF

v_call: TRBV5-1
clone_size: -
d_call: -
j_call: TRBJ2-5
cdr3_nt: TGCGCCAGCAGCTTCCTGCAGGGGCGAGAGACCCAGTACTTC
cdr3_aa: CASSFLQGRETQYF

v_call: TRBV2
clone_size: -
d_call: -
j_call: TRBJ1-3
cdr3_nt: TGTGCCAGCACGTCCACATCTGGAAACACCATATATTTT
cdr3_aa: CASTSTSGNTIYF

v_call: TRBV11-2
clone_size: few
d_call: TRBD1
j_call: TRBJ2-1
cdr3_nt: TGTGCCAGCACCCCCGGACAGGACCCCTCTTACAATGAGCAGTTCTTC
cdr3_aa: CASTPGQDPSYNEQFF

v_call: TRBV5-1
clone_size: once
d_call: TRBD1
j_call: TRBJ2-7
cdr3_nt: TGCGCCAGCACCAGGGACAGGGGGCTCTACGAGCAGTACTTC
cdr3_aa: CASTRDRGLYEQYF

v_call: TRBV19
clone_size: -
d_call: -
j_call: TRBJ2-3
cdr3_nt: TGTGCCAGTAGCTTAAGCCTCCTTGGCACAGATACGCAGTATTTT
cdr3_aa: CASSLSLLGTDTQYF

v_call: TRBV19
clone_size: -
d_call: -
j_call: TRBJ2-2
cdr3_nt: TGTGCCAGTAGTACTAGATCCCGCGGGGAGCTGTTTTTT
cdr3_aa: CASSTRSRGELFF